Listed below are T cell receptor beta chains from one sample, sequenced in a study of T cells expressing NK-cell markers. From the 5' RACE reads, TCRdb lists one entry per CDR3 protein and no DNA. Recorded for this sample: 350,000 to 400,000 distinct CDR3 sequences. The sample comprised blood T cells: a sorted CD56 or NKG2C T cell subset, CD4+ or CD8+ T cells, or bulk PBMC T cells (not recorded which). The origin of the receptors is a woman aged 45-65 years in good health. CDR3s include the opening cysteine and the closing phenylalanine or tryptophan.

j_gene: TRBJ2-7
v_gene: TRBV11-2
CDR3aa: CASSGRGTGGSYEQYF

j_gene: TRBJ1-1
v_gene: TRBV5-1
CDR3aa: CASSSQGFTEAFF

j_gene: TRBJ1-1
v_gene: TRBV7-3
CDR3aa: CASRWGLNDTEAFF

j_gene: TRBJ1-1
v_gene: TRBV29-1
CDR3aa: CSVLGGGTEAFF

j_gene: TRBJ2-1
v_gene: TRBV20-1
CDR3aa: CSAPRREGRDEQFF

j_gene: TRBJ2-1
v_gene: TRBV5-1
CDR3aa: CASSLGPLGGHEQFF

j_gene: TRBJ2-7
v_gene: TRBV20-1
CDR3aa: CSASQGSYEQYF

j_gene: TRBJ2-2
v_gene: TRBV6-4
CDR3aa: CASSTEENTGELFF

j_gene: TRBJ1-1
v_gene: TRBV6-5
CDR3aa: CASSYSEGSNTEAFF

j_gene: TRBJ1-1
v_gene: TRBV18
CDR3aa: CASSPAVNTEAFF

j_gene: TRBJ2-1
v_gene: TRBV21-1
CDR3aa: CAASSRDREWNEQFF

j_gene: TRBJ1-3
v_gene: TRBV15
CDR3aa: CATSSDRDPGNTIYF

j_gene: TRBJ2-3
v_gene: TRBV29-1
CDR3aa: CSAAGGSTDTQYF

j_gene: TRBJ2-4
v_gene: TRBV2
CDR3aa: CASSEVQGGNIQYF

j_gene: TRBJ2-1
v_gene: TRBV2
CDR3aa: CASHRTSGINEQFF

j_gene: TRBJ1-5
v_gene: TRBV9
CDR3aa: CASSVWERNQPQHF